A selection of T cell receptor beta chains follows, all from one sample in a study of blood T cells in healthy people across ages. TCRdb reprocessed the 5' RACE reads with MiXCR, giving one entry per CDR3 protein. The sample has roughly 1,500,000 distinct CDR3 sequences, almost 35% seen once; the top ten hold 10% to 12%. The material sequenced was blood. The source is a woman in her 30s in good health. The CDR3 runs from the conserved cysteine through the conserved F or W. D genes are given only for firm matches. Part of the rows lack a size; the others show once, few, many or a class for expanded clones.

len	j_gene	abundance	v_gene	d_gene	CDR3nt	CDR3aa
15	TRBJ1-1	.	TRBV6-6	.	TGTGCCAGCAGAAATAGCCTGGCGGATAACACTGAAGCTTTCTTT	CASRNSLADNTEAFF
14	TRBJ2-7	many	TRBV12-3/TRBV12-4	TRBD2	TGTGCCAGCAGTTCCAGGACTAGCGGGTACGAGCAGTACTTC	CASSSRTSGYEQYF
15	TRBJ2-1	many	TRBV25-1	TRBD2	TGTGCCAGCAGTGAACCCCTAGCGGGGGATAATGAGCAGTTCTTC	CASSEPLAGDNEQFF
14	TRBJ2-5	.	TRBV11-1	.	TGTGCCAGCAGCCAAGAGCGAGGACAAGAGACCCAGTACTTC	CASSQERGQETQYF
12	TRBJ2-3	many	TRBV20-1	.	TGCAGTGCTCTACAGGGCACAGATACGCAGTATTTT	CSALQGTDTQYF
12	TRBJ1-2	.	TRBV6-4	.	TGTGCCAGCGGCGGGGGGCTTTATGGCTACACCTTC	CASGGGLYGYTF
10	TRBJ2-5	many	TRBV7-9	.	TGTGCCAGCAGCGCGGGACCCCAGTACTTC	CASSAGPQYF
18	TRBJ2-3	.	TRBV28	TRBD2	TGTGCCAGCAGTTCCCCCGGACTAGCGGGAGGGTTGGCAGATACGCAGTATTTT	CASSSPGLAGGLADTQYF
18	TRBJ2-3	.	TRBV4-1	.	TGCGCCATCAGCCAAGATGTGGGAGTAGGTCCTCGCGCAGATACGCAGTATTTT	CAISQDVGVGPRADTQYF
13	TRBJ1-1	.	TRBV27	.	TGTGCCAGCAGTTTATCGTTGACGGGGCGAGCTTTCTTT	CASSLSLTGRAFF
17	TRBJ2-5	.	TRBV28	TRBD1	TGTGCCAGCAGTTTCAGGCCCGACAGGGGTTGGGGGGAGACCCAGTACTTC	CASSFRPDRGWGETQYF
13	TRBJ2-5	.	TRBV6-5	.	TGTGCCAGCAGTTTCGGGGAGAGGGAGACCCAGTACTTC	CASSFGERETQYF
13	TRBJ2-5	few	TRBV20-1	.	TGCAGTGCTAGGTTCCCGGAGCAAGAGACCCAGTACTTC	CSARFPEQETQYF
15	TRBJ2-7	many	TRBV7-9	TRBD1	TGTGCCAGCAGCTTCACCGGGACAGGGGGCCGGGAGCAGTACTTC	CASSFTGTGGREQYF
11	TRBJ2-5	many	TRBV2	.	TGTGCCAGCAAAGTGGGGGAGACCCAGTACTTC	CASKVGETQYF
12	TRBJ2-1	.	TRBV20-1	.	TGCAGTGCTAGAGTGAAAGACAATGAGCAGTTCTTC	CSARVKDNEQFF
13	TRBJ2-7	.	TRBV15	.	TGTGCCACCAGCAGAGAATTAACGGACGAGCAGTACTTC	CATSRELTDEQYF
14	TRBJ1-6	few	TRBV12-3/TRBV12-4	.	TGTGCCAGCAGTCACGACAGGTCCAATTCACCCCTCCACTTT	CASSHDRSNSPLHF
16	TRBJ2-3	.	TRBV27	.	TGTGCCAGCAGTTTAACCCTAGAGGGGGGCCCGGATACGCAGTATTTT	CASSLTLEGGPDTQYF
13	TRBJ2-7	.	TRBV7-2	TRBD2	TGTGCCAGCAGCTTATTGACTAGCCAAGGGCAGTACTTC	CASSLLTSQGQYF
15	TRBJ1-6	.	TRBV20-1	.	TGCAGTGCTAGTACACAGAGCTCCTATAATTCACCCCTCCACTTT	CSASTQSSYNSPLHF
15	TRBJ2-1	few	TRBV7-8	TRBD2	TGTGCCAGCAGCTCCGTAGCGGGGGGGAACAATGAGCAGTTCTTC	CASSSVAGGNNEQFF
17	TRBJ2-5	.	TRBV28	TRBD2	TGTGCCAGCAGTTTAGGTCCTAGCGGTCCCCCGGGAGAGACCCAGTACTTC	CASSLGPSGPPGETQYF
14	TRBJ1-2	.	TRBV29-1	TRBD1	TGCAGCGTTGAAGGCGACAAGGGGGCTAAGGGCTACACCTTC	CSVEGDKGAKGYTF
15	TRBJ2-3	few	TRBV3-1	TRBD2	TGTGCCAGCAGCCAAGATGGGGCGGGGGGCCGTACGCAGTATTTT	CASSQDGAGGRTQYF
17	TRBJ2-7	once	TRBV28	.	TGTGCCAGCAGTTTCCGGGGGGCTGGACTCCCCTCCTACGAGCAGTACTTC	CASSFRGAGLPSYEQYF
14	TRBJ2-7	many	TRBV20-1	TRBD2	TGCAGTGCCGCAAGGCCTAGCGGGAGTTACGAGCAGTACTTC	CSAARPSGSYEQYF
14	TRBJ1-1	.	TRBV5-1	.	TGCGCCAGCAGCTTGCCAGGGGAGAACACTGAAGCTTTCTTT	CASSLPGENTEAFF
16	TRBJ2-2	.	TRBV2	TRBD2	TGTGCCAGCAGCGCTAGCGGGAGGACCCACACCGGGGAGCTGTTTTTT	CASSASGRTHTGELFF
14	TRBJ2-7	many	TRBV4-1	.	TGCGCCAGCAGCCAAGACAGTGGTTACTACGAGCAGTACTTC	CASSQDSGYYEQYF
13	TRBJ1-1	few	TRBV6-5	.	TGTGCCAGCAGAGCGGGGTTAAGCACTGAAGCTTTCTTT	CASRAGLSTEAFF
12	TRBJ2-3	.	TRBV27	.	TGTACCAGCAGTCAGAGACCAGGTACGCAGTATTTT	CTSSQRPGTQYF
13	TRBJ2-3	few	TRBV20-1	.	TGCAGTGCGGGCAGGGCCCGCACAGATACGCAGTATTTT	CSAGRARTDTQYF
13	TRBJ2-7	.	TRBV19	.	TGTGCCAGTAGTCCCTTTCAGGGCTACGAGCAGTACTTC	CASSPFQGYEQYF
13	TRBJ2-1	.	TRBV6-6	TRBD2	TGTGCCAGCAGTACACGACTAGCCAATGAGCAGTTCTTC	CASSTRLANEQFF
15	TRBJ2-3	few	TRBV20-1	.	TGCAGTGCCTTACACGTAGCGGGACAGTCAGATACGCAGTATTTT	CSALHVAGQSDTQYF
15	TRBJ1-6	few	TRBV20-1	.	TGCAGTGCCGCGATCCAAAGCTCCTATAATTCACCCCTCCACTTT	CSAAIQSSYNSPLHF
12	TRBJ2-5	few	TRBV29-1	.	TGCAGCGGCGTAGAGACGCCGGGGGAGCAGTACTTC	CSGVETPGEQYF
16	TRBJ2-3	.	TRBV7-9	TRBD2	TGTGCCAGCAGCCAACTAGCGGGGGCTGTTGGAGATACGCAGTATTTT	CASSQLAGAVGDTQYF
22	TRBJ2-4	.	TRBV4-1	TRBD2	TGCGCCAGCAGCCAAGATAGGGCCTGGAGCAGGGAAGACGGGAGGGCCAAAAACATTCAGTACTTC	CASSQDRAWSREDGRAKNIQYF
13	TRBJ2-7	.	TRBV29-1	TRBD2	TGCAGCGTTGTAATTAGCGGGATCTCCGAGCAGTACTTC	CSVVISGISEQYF
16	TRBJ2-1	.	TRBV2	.	TGTACCAGCACGGTCAAGCGGGCGGGAACGAAAAATGAGCAGTTCTTC	CTSTVKRAGTKNEQFF
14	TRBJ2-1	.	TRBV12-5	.	TGTGCTAGTGACCCCTCCCTCCTATCGAATGAGCAGTTCTTC	CASDPSLLSNEQFF
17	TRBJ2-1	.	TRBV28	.	TGTGCCAGCAGTATCGGACTAACGGGCTCTTCAGGCAATGAGCAGTTCTTC	CASSIGLTGSSGNEQFF
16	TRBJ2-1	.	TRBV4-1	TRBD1	TGCGCCAGCAGCCCATACTCTGACAGGGGGTTCGATGAGCAGTTCTTC	CASSPYSDRGFDEQFF
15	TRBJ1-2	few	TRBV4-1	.	TGCGCCAGCAGCCAAGATAGGGGGGCGCCCTATGGCTACACCTTC	CASSQDRGAPYGYTF
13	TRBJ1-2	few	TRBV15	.	TGTGCCACCAGCAGAGATCGGGTGTTTGGCTACACCTTC	CATSRDRVFGYTF
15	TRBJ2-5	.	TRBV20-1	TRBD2	TGCAGTGCTAACGATCGGCGGGGGGCGGGAGAGACCCAGTACTTC	CSANDRRGAGETQYF